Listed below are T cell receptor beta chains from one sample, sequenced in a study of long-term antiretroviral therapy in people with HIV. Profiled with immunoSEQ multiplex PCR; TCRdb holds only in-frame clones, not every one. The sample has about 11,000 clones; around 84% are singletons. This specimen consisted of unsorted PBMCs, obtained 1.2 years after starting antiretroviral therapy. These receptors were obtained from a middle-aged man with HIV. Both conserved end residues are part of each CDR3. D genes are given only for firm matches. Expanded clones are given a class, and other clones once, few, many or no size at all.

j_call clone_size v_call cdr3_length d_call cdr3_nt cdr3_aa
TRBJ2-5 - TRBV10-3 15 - TGTGCCATCAGTGAGCAGGGGATGGGCCAAGAGACCCAGTACTTC CAISEQGMGQETQYF
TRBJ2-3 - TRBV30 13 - TGTGCCTGCTTAGCTGTGTCCACAGATACGCAGTATTTT CACLAVSTDTQYF
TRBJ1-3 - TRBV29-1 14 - TGCAGCGTCATCGGAGTTAGCTCTGGAAACACCATATATTTT CSVIGVSSGNTIYF
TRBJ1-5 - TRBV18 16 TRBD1 TGTGCCAGCTCACAAATGACAGGGGCAGGCAATCAGCCCCAGCATTTT CASSQMTGAGNQPQHF
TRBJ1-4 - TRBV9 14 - TGTGCCAGCAGCGTACTACCCTCGGGAGAAAAACTGTTTTTT CASSVLPSGEKLFF
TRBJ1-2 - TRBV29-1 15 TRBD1 TGCAGCGTAACTAAACAGGGGTTAGCTAACTATGGCTACACCTTC CSVTKQGLANYGYTF
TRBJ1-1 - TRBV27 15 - TGTGCCAGCAGTTTTGGGGCTTGGGGGAACACTGAAGCTTTCTTT CASSFGAWGNTEAFF
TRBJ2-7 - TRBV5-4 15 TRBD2 TGTGCCAGCAGCCCGGGAGGGGGGGCGCCCAACGAGCAGTACTTC CASSPGGGAPNEQYF
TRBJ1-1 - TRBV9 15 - TGTGCCAGCAGCGTATCTCTGGGGTTGAACACTGAAGCTTTCTTT CASSVSLGLNTEAFF
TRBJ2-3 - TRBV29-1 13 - TGCAGCGTTTGGGGGGGCGGGATGGATACGCAGTATTTT CSVWGGGMDTQYF
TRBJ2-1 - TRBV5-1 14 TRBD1 TGCGCCAGCCATCGGGACAGGGGTTCGGGTGAGCAGTTCTTC CASHRDRGSGEQFF
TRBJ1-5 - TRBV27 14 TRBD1 TGTGCCAGCAGTTCGGACAGGGTCAATCAGCCCCAGCATTTT CASSSDRVNQPQHF
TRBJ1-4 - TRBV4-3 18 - TGCGCCAGCAGCCCCGAGTTCGCAGGCGCCGGAACTAATGAAAAACTGTTTTTT CASSPEFAGAGTNEKLFF
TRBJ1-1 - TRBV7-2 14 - TGTGCCAGCAGCGGAGGGGGTTTGAACACTGAAGCTTTCTTT CASSGGGLNTEAFF
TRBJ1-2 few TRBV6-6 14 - TGTGCCAGCAGTTACGAGGGGCAGTTCTATGGCTACACCTTC CASSYEGQFYGYTF
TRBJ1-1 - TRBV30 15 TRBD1 TGTGCCTGGAGCCCGGGACAGGGATTGAACACTGAAGCTTTCTTT CAWSPGQGLNTEAFF
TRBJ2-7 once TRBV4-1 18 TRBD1 TGCGCCAGCAGCCAAGAAAAGGGGCGGACAGGGCCCCCCTACGAGCAGTACTTC CASSQEKGRTGPPYEQYF
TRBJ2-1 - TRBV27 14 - TGTGCCAGCAGTTTGTCAGGCTCCTACAATGAGCAGTTCTTC CASSLSGSYNEQFF
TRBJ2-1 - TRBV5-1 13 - TGCGCCAGCAGCTCCTTTTCCACCGGTGAGCAGTTCTTC CASSSFSTGEQFF
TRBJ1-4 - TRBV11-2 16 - TGTGCCAGCAGCTTAAGTTACGGGGGCTTGGGTGAAAAACTGTTTTTT CASSLSYGGLGEKLFF
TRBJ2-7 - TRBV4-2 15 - TGTGCCAGCAGCCAAGTGGAGAAGGTGGCCTACGAGCAGTACTTC CASSQVEKVAYEQYF
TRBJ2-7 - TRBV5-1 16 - TGCGCCAGCAGCTTGAATGCCGGGACCGACCCCTACGAGCAGTACTTC CASSLNAGTDPYEQYF